The clone carrying this T cell receptor beta chain was recorded only once. The sample is drawn from a study of radiation and T cells in renal cell carcinoma. Germline-derived CDR1 and CDR2 are SGHDT and YYEEEE. V lost 1 base, J lost 4 bases, and 14 bases lay in between. The CDR3 totals 15 residues. Profiling relied on immunoSEQ multiplex PCR, and the TCRdb table lists in-frame clones only, not all of them. This sample has about 130,000 clones, with about 88% found just once. Time point defined: baseline pretreatment blood. Treatment of the sample: 15 Gy SBRT to primary tumor, nephrectomy 4 weeks later.

The specimen comprised blood, sampled from a patient whose treatment included radiotherapy and nephrectomy. The chain employs TRBV5-6 and TRBJ2-5; D ambiguous. The sequence derives from a woman aged 45-65 years with renal cell carcinoma. The CDR3 region is CASSLNGLIGETQYF. In DNA form, the CDR3 reads TGTGCCAGCAGCTTGAACGGGCTTATAGGAGAGACCCAGTACTTC.